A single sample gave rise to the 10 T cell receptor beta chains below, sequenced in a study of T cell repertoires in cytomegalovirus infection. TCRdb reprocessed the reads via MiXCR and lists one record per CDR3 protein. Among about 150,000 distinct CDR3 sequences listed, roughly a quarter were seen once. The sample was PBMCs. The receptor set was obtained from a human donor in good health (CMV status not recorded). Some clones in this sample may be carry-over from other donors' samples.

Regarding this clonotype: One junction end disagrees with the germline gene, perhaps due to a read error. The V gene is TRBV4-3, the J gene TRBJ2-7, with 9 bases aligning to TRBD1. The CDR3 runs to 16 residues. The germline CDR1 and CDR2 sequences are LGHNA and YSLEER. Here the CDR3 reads CASRQEWTGDPYEQYF. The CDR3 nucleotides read TGCGCCAGCAGGCAAGAATGGACAGGGGATCCCTACGAGCAGTACTTC.

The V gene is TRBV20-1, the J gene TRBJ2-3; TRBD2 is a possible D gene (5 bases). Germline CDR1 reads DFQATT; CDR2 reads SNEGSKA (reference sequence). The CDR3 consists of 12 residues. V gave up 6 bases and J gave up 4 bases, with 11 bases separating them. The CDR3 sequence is CSARGSPDTQYF. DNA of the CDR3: TGCAGTGCGCGAGGGAGTCCAGATACGCAGTATTTT.

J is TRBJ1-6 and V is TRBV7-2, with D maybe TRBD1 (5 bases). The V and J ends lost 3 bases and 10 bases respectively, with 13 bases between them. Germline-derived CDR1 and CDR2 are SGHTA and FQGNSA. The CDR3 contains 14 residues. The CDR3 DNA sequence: TGTGCCAGCAGCTTGGGGCAAGGCTGGTCACCCCTCCACTTT. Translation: CASSLGQGWSPLHF.

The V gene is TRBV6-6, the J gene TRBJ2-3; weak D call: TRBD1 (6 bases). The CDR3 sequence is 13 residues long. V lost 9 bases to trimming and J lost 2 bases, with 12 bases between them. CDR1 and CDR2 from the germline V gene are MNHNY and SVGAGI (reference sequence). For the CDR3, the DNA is TGTGCCAGTACGACAGGCCCCACAGATACGCAGTATTTT. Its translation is CASTTGPTDTQYF.

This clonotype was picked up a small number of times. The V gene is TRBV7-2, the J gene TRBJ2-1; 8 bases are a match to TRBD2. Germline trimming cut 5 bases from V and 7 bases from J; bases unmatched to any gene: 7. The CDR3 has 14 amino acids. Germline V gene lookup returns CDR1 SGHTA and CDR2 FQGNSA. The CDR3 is CASSGRLARNEQFF. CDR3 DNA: TGTGCCAGCAGCGGCAGACTAGCGAGAAATGAGCAGTTCTTC.

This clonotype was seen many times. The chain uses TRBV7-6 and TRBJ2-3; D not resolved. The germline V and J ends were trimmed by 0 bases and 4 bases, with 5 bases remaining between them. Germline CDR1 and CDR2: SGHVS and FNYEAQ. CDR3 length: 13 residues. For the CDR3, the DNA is TGTGCCAGCAGCTTAGCAGGAGCAGATACGCAGTATTTT. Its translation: CASSLAGADTQYF.

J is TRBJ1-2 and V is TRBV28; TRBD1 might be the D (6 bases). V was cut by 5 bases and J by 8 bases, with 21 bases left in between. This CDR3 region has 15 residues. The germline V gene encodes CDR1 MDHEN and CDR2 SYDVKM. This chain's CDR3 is CASSLRRGGRLGYTF. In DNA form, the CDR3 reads TGTGCCAGCAGTCTACGTCGCGGGGGGCGCTTAGGCTACACCTTC.

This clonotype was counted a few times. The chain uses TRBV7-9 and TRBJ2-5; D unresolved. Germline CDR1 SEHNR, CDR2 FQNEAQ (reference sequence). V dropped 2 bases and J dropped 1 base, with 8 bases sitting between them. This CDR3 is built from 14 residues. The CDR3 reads CASSLNTGQETQYF. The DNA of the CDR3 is TGTGCCAGCAGCTTAAATACCGGCCAAGAGACCCAGTACTTC.

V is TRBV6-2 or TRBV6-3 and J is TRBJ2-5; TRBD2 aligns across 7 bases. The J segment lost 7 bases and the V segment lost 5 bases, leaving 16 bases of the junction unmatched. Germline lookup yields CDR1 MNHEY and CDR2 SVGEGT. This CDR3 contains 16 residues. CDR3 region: CASSQNTGGGISTQYF. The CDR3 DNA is TGTGCCAGCAGTCAGAATACAGGCGGGGGAATTTCGACCCAGTACTTC.

In nucleotides, the CDR3 is TGTGCCACCAGCTCACGACAGGTGGCCACCACAGATACGCAGTATTTT. It encodes CATSSRQVATTDTQYF. The genes are TRBV15 and TRBJ2-3; tentative D call: TRBD1 (6 bases). There are 16 residues in the CDR3. Trimming shortened V by 5 bases and J by 2 bases, and 17 bases separated the two germline ends. CDR1 LNHNV and CDR2 YYDKDF come from the germline V gene (reference sequence).